This T cell receptor beta chain came from a study of cytomegalovirus exposure and HLA in healthy donors. Germline V gene sequence: CDR1 SGHRS, CDR2 YFSETQ. With 1 base removed from V and 0 bases from J, the gap between germline ends came to 15 bases. The CDR3 totals 17 residues. This PCR relied on a set of 60 Vbeta primers and 13 Jbeta primers. TCRdb keeps only in-frame clones here, not all; method: immunoSEQ multiplex PCR. This table holds 210,000 or so clones, 85% to 90% found once. Findings and caveats of the study: Cytomegalovirus association was listed for 164 TCR beta chains. Rates of TCR association differed by HLA locus in a later analysis, with DRB1 highest and HLA-C lowest. A missense variant in DCLRE1C was later tied to TCR beta V- and J-gene trimming. Rare TCR sequences predominated, though certain public TCRs were found in many donors.

As regards this clone: Its antigen is undetermined.

The specimen was PBMCs. The chain has TRBV5-1 and TRBJ2-3; no definite D call. The receptor's source is a young woman in good health and CMV-seronegative. The CDR3 sequence: CASSLSFDQRSTDTQYF. CDR3 in DNA: TGCGCCAGCAGCTTGAGCTTTGACCAGAGGAGCACAGATACGCAGTATTTT.